Described below is a single T cell receptor beta chain sequence and its context. Its binding antigen is unknown. There are no base qualities to consult, and no much larger clone falls within one base. The cohort consisted of 666 healthy bone marrow donors. At the time of sampling, all cohort members were nominally healthy, though unrecorded immune exposures were likely present. The donor tested CMV seropositive, placing the donor among the roughly 300 seropositive members of the cohort. Each donor provided a peripheral blood sample, and peripheral blood mononuclear cells were used for TCR beta sequencing. Genomic DNA extraction from the blood cell samples was performed with the Qiagen DNeasy Blood Extraction Kit. The CDR3 runs 14 residues from the cysteine to the phenylalanine. Only CDR3 DNA remains: 42 bases, in frame from the first base. The germline V gene (reference sequence) provides CDR1 SEHNR and CDR2 FQNEAQ. V is reduced by 7 bases and J by 3 bases, leaving a spacing of 16 bases between them.

These data originate in a study of cytomegalovirus exposure and HLA in healthy donors (dated by TCRdb to the late 2010s). As for the study more broadly: An earlier analysis of roughly 610 of the donors reported 276 Gb of sequence data and around 110 million unique TCR beta sequences obtained from about 180 million T cells. Approximately 300 gigabases of sequencing data and approximately 91 million unique TCR sequences made up an early release that covered over 550 HLA-typed donors. Of the 350 to 450 genotyped donors, less than 85% were placed in the genetic ancestry cluster associated with self-reported Caucasian donors. The study aimed to test whether signatures of past pathogen exposure could be identified by cataloging public T cell receptors. Using immunosequencing, the study profiled T cell repertoires from around 680 subjects and related those repertoires to cytomegalovirus serostatus. In addition to the first cohort of 500 to 850 subjects, a separate validation cohort of 130 or so different subjects was used. High-throughput TCR immunosequencing, statistical association of individual TCRs with disease status, and machine learning were combined to predict cytomegalovirus infection status. A later analysis re-examined previously published TCR beta repertoires from 500 to 700 donors and added high-resolution HLA genotyping to investigate patterns of TCR occurrence. Rather than using new phenotypic data, the later analysis identified candidate immune exposures from TCR beta sequences and from how often those sequences occurred across donors. To decide whether each TCR beta V gene segment behaved as functional or pseudogenic, an earlier analysis of 587 of the donors relied on high-throughput TCR beta sequencing. Alongside the repertoire data, information on donor age, sex, ethnicity and CMV serostatus was compiled. A later genetic analysis used genome-wide SNP genotypes for 398 of the 666 donors, treating that subset as a discovery cohort. All discovery cohort repertoires had been generated on a single sequencing platform. Class I and class II HLA loci were covered by the typing at four-digit resolution. The number of typed donors differed by locus: about 620-630 for A, B, C, DRB1 and DQB1; 522 for DQA1; 606 for DPA1; and around 470 for DPB1. Because of strong linkage in the cohort, roughly five DR-DQ haplotypes were treated as single units for association and clustering. Among around 400 genotyped donors of the cohort, an average of about 240,000 unique TCR beta nucleotide sequences were sequenced per donor, roughly 18% of them non-productive.

On the study overall, not on this receptor specifically: In a later analysis, the rate of TCR association differed among HLA loci, with DRB1 alleles having the most associated TCRs and HLA-C alleles having the fewest. A later analysis found that HLA-associated TCR beta chains were more clonally expanded and had lower generation probabilities than equally common non-associated chains. Because HLA typing was missing for some donors at each locus, association tests included only the typed subset. At a false discovery rate of 0.05, a later analysis linked 16,951 TCR beta sequences to specific HLA alleles. A total of fewer than 200 TCR beta chains were listed by the study as associated with cytomegalovirus. For the cohort, immune exposure information was limited to CMV serostatus. In a later analysis, several top co-occurrence clusters were reported to appear linked to parvovirus B19, influenza, CMV and Epstein-Barr virus. Correlated functional status among segregating V segments might be attributable to linkage disequilibrium, but an unknown experimental factor could not be ruled out. Because counts were too low, about 18 rarely observed V segments, including chromosome 9 orphons, were excluded from the earlier analysis of some 540 of the donors. While some public TCRs were present in many individuals, most TCR sequences turned up only very rarely across donors. In this cohort, only TCR beta chains were sequenced, and detectable features were limited by the absence of alpha or paired-chain data. A cluster of highly shared sequence variants was judged likely to represent a technical artifact of the sequencing pipeline. In both the original and validation cohorts, the classifier was reported to diagnose cytomegalovirus status with high specificity and sensitivity. Some IMGT-functional V segments, including TRBV6-2 and TRBV6-3, could not be distinguished by the 87-base-pair reads and were therefore excluded. A few of the identified cytomegalovirus-associated TCR beta chains were confirmed in vitro to be specific for cytomegalovirus antigens. A further reported finding was that TCR beta sequences accurately predicted the HLA-A and HLA-B alleles for most subjects in the first cohort. In a later genetic analysis, fewer N-insertions in productive TCRs were reported among donors in an Asian-associated ancestry cluster than the approximately 670-donor mean. V-gene and J-gene trimming of TCR beta chains was associated with a missense DCLRE1C variant in a later genetic analysis, and the association was replicated in an independent cohort. In an earlier analysis of 587 of the donors, most TCR beta V segments appeared in productive rearrangements about 87% or about 30% of the time, broadly matching IMGT annotations. The authors suggested that the approach could potentially be extended to other disease states and immunological phenotypes. The presence/absence analyses assumed that sequencing depth was roughly uniform across donors, and that assumption may not be true. According to a later analysis, most CMV-associated TCR beta chains appeared to be HLA-restricted, and the HLA associations seemed to be driven largely by CMV exposure. Assigning TCR associations to individual alleles was difficult when HLA alleles, especially DR and DQ, strongly co-occurred.

Libraries were built with the immunoSEQ multiplex PCR assay. The multiplex PCR relied on a mix of 60 forward primers for TCR Vbeta segments and 13 reverse primers for TCR Jbeta segments. A multiplex PCR assay on genomic DNA amplified the CDR3 region of rearranged TCR beta genes. On the Illumina HiSeq System, the amplified TCR beta libraries were sequenced as 87-base-pair reads. In the authors' own workflow: A later analysis counted about 80 million unique TCR beta chains across the 666 repertoires, and some 11 million of these chains were shared by at least two donors. To remove PCR and sequencing errors, raw reads were error-corrected and collapsed into unique sequences using a nearest-neighbor algorithm that merged closely related sequences. To assign V, D and J gene segments, CDR3 sequences were aligned to IMGT reference sequences. For a sequence to be retained, a match of at least six nucleotides to both a V gene segment and a J gene segment was required. Rearrangements were called productive when the CDR3 lacked stop codons and stayed in frame with V and J; all others were non-productive. CDR3 was defined according to IMGT convention as the region running from the second conserved V-encoded cysteine to the conserved J-encoded phenylalanine. Sequences without an unambiguous match to a single V gene segment were excluded from the earlier analysis of 587 of the donors. In an earlier analysis of around 600 of the donors, V segments were called functional above 56.7% productive rearrangements and were called segregating when the between-donor standard deviation exceeded 5%. A statistical classification framework was developed to diagnose cytomegalovirus status using the catalog of TCR beta chain sequences. A later analysis assigned V and J genes by comparing TCR nucleotide sequences with IMGT/GENE-DB human TR gene sequences. Using the TCRdist pipeline, a later analysis assigned CDR3 sequences along with most-parsimonious VDJ recombination scenarios. In a later analysis, every TCR beta chain was defined by the combination of its CDR3 amino acid sequence and its V-gene family, and reads without a unique V-gene family were dropped. As a way to deal with suspected cross-contamination and a sequencing artifact, a later analysis dropped roughly 600 nucleotide sequences that were highly shared and had low generation probability. In a later analysis, a clonal expansion index for each public chain was calculated from normalized within-repertoire ranks of inferred template counts. In a later analysis, generation probabilities were computed with a VDJ recombination model fitted to out-of-frame rearrangements, and the resulting probabilities were checked against IGoR. A later analysis scored TCR-TCR, TCR-HLA and TCR-CMV co-occurrence with hypergeometric tests, applying a repertoire-size bias correction to TCR pairs. To estimate false discovery rates, a later analysis permuted the HLA or CMV assignments 20 times. In a later analysis, co-occurring TCRs were grouped using DBSCAN, with TCRdist sequence similarity added in when clustering inside HLA-allele-positive subsets. For co-occurrence clustering, repertoires with fewer than 30,000 or more than 120,000 public chains were excluded, along with roughly 5 repertoires with anomalous nucleotide sharing. The table was pulled from immuneACCESS by TCRdb, which kept in-frame rearrangements only. Such tables lose some clones; where checked, under half of the loss comes from unresolved V genes, and the rest has no known cause. V and J calls and clone size are those listed in that table; D and trimming were worked out from the DNA. The sample includes about 92,000 clones, with 65% to 80% observed a single time. The ten largest account for more than 15% of the sample.

What was sequenced was PBMCs. Recombination joined TRBV7-9 with TRBJ2-7; the D region possibly corresponds to TRBD1 (5 bases align). The receptor was derived from a young woman in good health and CMV-seropositive. The encoded CDR3 is CASNFGVGVYEQYF. Read as DNA, the sequence is TGTGCCAGCAACTTTGGCGTAGGGGTCTACGAGCAGTACTTC. With all but the CDR3 taken from the reference TRBV7-9 and TRBJ2-7 genes, the full variable domain is: DTGVSQNPRHKITKRGQNVTFRCDPISEHNRLYWYRQTLGQGPEFLTYFQNEAQLEKSRLLSDRFSAERPKGSFSTLEIQRTEQGDSAMYLCASNFGVGVYEQYFGPGTRLTVT.